This entry describes one TCR beta chain. V was pared by 6 bases and J by 2 bases, with 11 bases between. CDR1 SEHNR and CDR2 FQNEAQ come from the germline V gene (reference sequence). The CDR3 spans 14 residues. The data originate from a study of control samples from healthy donors and cancer patients. Profiled with immunoSEQ multiplex PCR; TCRdb holds only in-frame clones, not every one. Of approximately 71,000 clones in the sample, around nine tenths were seen once. The chain couples TRBV7-9 to TRBJ1-3; D perhaps matches TRBD1 (6 bases). Sample: PBMCs. This TCR came from a man in his 60s with lung cancer. The CDR3 loop is CASRSRGAGNTIYF. The CDR3 nucleotides read TGTGCCAGCAGGTCCAGGGGCGCTGGAAACACCATATATTTT.